The rows below give T cell receptor beta chains drawn from one sample of a study of T cell repertoires in cytomegalovirus infection. No antigen is known for these receptors. TCRdb reprocessed the reads via MiXCR and lists one record per CDR3 protein. The profile shows 650,000 to 850,000 distinct CDR3 sequences, approximately 32% of them singletons. This sample comprised cultured CD8+ T cells from PBMCs, obtained from culture after CMV antigen stimulation. These receptors came from a human donor in good health (CMV status not recorded). Some clones in this sample may be carry-over from other donors' samples. CDR3s include the opening cysteine and the closing phenylalanine or tryptophan. D genes are given only for firm matches. Rows give clone size only sometimes, using once, few, many, or a class for an expanded clone.

d_call: -
clone_size: -
v_call: TRBV7-9
j_call: TRBJ1-5
cdr3_aa: CASSLVGHHNQPQHF
cdr3_nt: TGTGCCAGCAGCCTGGTGGGACACCACAATCAGCCCCAGCATTTT

d_call: -
clone_size: few
v_call: TRBV10-3
j_call: TRBJ2-3
cdr3_aa: CAISGVKSTDTQYF
cdr3_nt: TGTGCCATCAGTGGCGTCAAAAGCACAGATACGCAGTATTTT

d_call: -
clone_size: -
v_call: TRBV2
j_call: TRBJ2-1
cdr3_aa: CASSGPSWEYNLNEQFF
cdr3_nt: TGTGCCAGCAGTGGTCCTTCCTGGGAGTACAATTTGAATGAGCAGTTCTTC

d_call: -
clone_size: -
v_call: TRBV28
j_call: TRBJ2-3
cdr3_aa: CASSPLGRRASTDTQYF
cdr3_nt: TGTGCCAGCAGTCCTTTAGGCCGCCGAGCTAGCACAGATACGCAGTATTTT

d_call: -
clone_size: many
v_call: TRBV5-1
j_call: TRBJ1-1
cdr3_aa: CASSLVGHVNTEAFF
cdr3_nt: TGCGCCAGCAGCTTAGTCGGACACGTGAACACTGAAGCTTTCTTT

d_call: -
clone_size: few
v_call: TRBV4-2
j_call: TRBJ1-3
cdr3_aa: CASNRGQSSGNTIYF
cdr3_nt: TGTGCCAGCAATCGAGGACAGTCCTCTGGAAACACCATATATTTT

d_call: TRBD1
clone_size: many
v_call: TRBV20-1
j_call: TRBJ2-1
cdr3_aa: CSASRTGVYNEQFF
cdr3_nt: TGCAGTGCTTCGCGGACAGGGGTCTACAATGAGCAGTTCTTC

d_call: -
clone_size: -
v_call: TRBV28
j_call: TRBJ2-3
cdr3_aa: CASSGEPGQPYTQYF
cdr3_nt: TGTGCCAGCAGTGGGGAACCCGGACAGCCCTATACGCAGTATTTT

d_call: -
clone_size: few
v_call: TRBV10-3
j_call: TRBJ2-1
cdr3_aa: CAIRDTAANEQFF
cdr3_nt: TGTGCCATCAGGGATACGGCGGCGAATGAGCAGTTCTTC

d_call: -
clone_size: few
v_call: TRBV2
j_call: TRBJ2-5
cdr3_aa: CASSERGIQQETQYF
cdr3_nt: TGTGCCAGCAGTGAACGGGGGATACAACAAGAGACCCAGTACTTC

d_call: -
clone_size: few
v_call: TRBV6-5
j_call: TRBJ2-1
cdr3_aa: CASEDSYNEQFF
cdr3_nt: TGTGCCAGCGAGGACTCCTACAATGAGCAGTTCTTC

d_call: -
clone_size: -
v_call: TRBV3-1
j_call: TRBJ1-2
cdr3_aa: CASSPGRGRYYGYTF
cdr3_nt: TGTGCCAGCAGCCCAGGCCGGGGGCGCTACTATGGCTACACCTTC

d_call: -
clone_size: -
v_call: TRBV12-3/TRBV12-4
j_call: TRBJ1-5
cdr3_aa: CASSLGGLNSNQPQHF
cdr3_nt: TGTGCCAGCAGTTTAGGGGGATTGAATAGCAATCAGCCCCAGCATTTT

d_call: -
clone_size: -
v_call: TRBV7-6
j_call: TRBJ1-2
cdr3_aa: CASSFLGTPDGYTF
cdr3_nt: TGTGCCAGCAGCTTCCTCGGTACACCCGATGGCTACACCTTC

d_call: -
clone_size: few
v_call: TRBV7-9
j_call: TRBJ1-1
cdr3_aa: CASDRGLLGNTEAFF
cdr3_nt: TGTGCCAGCGACCGCGGGCTACTGGGGAACACTGAAGCTTTCTTT

d_call: -
clone_size: -
v_call: TRBV4-1
j_call: TRBJ1-4
cdr3_aa: CASSQVGQINEKLFF
cdr3_nt: TGCGCCAGCAGCCAAGTCGGGCAGATTAATGAAAAACTGTTTTTT

d_call: -
clone_size: few
v_call: TRBV27
j_call: TRBJ2-1
cdr3_aa: CASRYGTLYNEQFF
cdr3_nt: TGTGCCAGCAGATACGGGACTTTGTACAATGAGCAGTTCTTC

d_call: -
clone_size: -
v_call: TRBV5-6
j_call: TRBJ2-3
cdr3_aa: CASSFGSTNTQYF
cdr3_nt: TGTGCCAGCAGCTTCGGGAGCACAAATACGCAGTATTTT

d_call: TRBD2
clone_size: many
v_call: TRBV7-2
j_call: TRBJ2-3
cdr3_aa: CASSLGTSGNFRDTQYF
cdr3_nt: TGTGCCAGCAGCTTAGGGACTAGCGGGAATTTTCGAGATACGCAGTATTTT

d_call: -
clone_size: few
v_call: TRBV4-1
j_call: TRBJ2-1
cdr3_aa: CASSQVPPGEEQFF
cdr3_nt: TGCGCCAGCAGCCAAGTCCCCCCAGGCGAAGAGCAGTTCTTC

d_call: -
clone_size: -
v_call: TRBV19
j_call: TRBJ1-5
cdr3_aa: CASNDNQPQHF
cdr3_nt: TGTGCCAGTAATGACAATCAGCCCCAGCATTTT

d_call: TRBD2
clone_size: few
v_call: TRBV20-1
j_call: TRBJ2-1
cdr3_aa: CSGNERGDYNEQFF
cdr3_nt: TGCAGTGGAAACGAGCGGGGGGACTACAATGAGCAGTTCTTC

d_call: -
clone_size: many
v_call: TRBV7-2
j_call: TRBJ2-1
cdr3_aa: CASSLGGRPEQFF
cdr3_nt: TGTGCCAGCAGCTTAGGGGGCAGGCCTGAGCAGTTCTTC

d_call: -
clone_size: few
v_call: TRBV7-9
j_call: TRBJ2-3
cdr3_aa: CASSSGRRTDTQYF
cdr3_nt: TGTGCCAGCAGCTCGGGACGACGCACAGATACGCAGTATTTT

d_call: -
clone_size: -
v_call: TRBV28
j_call: TRBJ2-5
cdr3_aa: CAGSVSGPQETQYF
cdr3_nt: TGTGCCGGGTCGGTGTCGGGGCCCCAAGAGACCCAGTACTTC

d_call: -
clone_size: -
v_call: TRBV9
j_call: TRBJ2-5
cdr3_aa: CASSISPGPRETQYF
cdr3_nt: TGTGCCAGCAGCATTTCCCCGGGTCCGCGGGAGACCCAGTACTTC

d_call: -
clone_size: few
v_call: TRBV12-3/TRBV12-4
j_call: TRBJ1-6
cdr3_aa: CASTPTVPYNSPLHF
cdr3_nt: TGTGCCAGCACCCCGACAGTCCCCTATAATTCACCCCTCCACTTT

d_call: -
clone_size: few
v_call: TRBV7-9
j_call: TRBJ1-2
cdr3_aa: CASSLAVETGGGYGYTF
cdr3_nt: TGTGCCAGCAGCTTAGCGGTGGAGACAGGCGGCGGCTATGGCTACACCTTC

d_call: -
clone_size: few
v_call: TRBV4-1
j_call: TRBJ2-1
cdr3_aa: CASSQGQGRGQNNEQFF
cdr3_nt: TGCGCCAGCAGCCAGGGCCAGGGGCGGGGGCAAAACAATGAGCAGTTCTTC

d_call: -
clone_size: -
v_call: TRBV14
j_call: TRBJ1-1
cdr3_aa: CASSPVVRMNTEAFF
cdr3_nt: TGTGCCAGCAGCCCGGTGGTACGGATGAACACTGAAGCTTTCTTT

d_call: TRBD2
clone_size: -
v_call: TRBV2
j_call: TRBJ2-4
cdr3_aa: CASSGLAGVVAKNIQYF
cdr3_nt: TGTGCCAGCAGCGGACTAGCGGGGGTAGTAGCCAAAAACATTCAGTACTTC

d_call: -
clone_size: -
v_call: TRBV2
j_call: TRBJ2-1
cdr3_aa: CASSEHPGDEQFF
cdr3_nt: TGTGCCAGCAGTGAACATCCGGGTGATGAGCAGTTCTTC

d_call: -
clone_size: few
v_call: TRBV12-3/TRBV12-4
j_call: TRBJ1-5
cdr3_aa: CASSSEGHLNQPQHF
cdr3_nt: TGTGCCAGCAGTTCGGAGGGACACCTCAATCAGCCCCAGCATTTT